This T cell receptor beta chain comes out of a study of T cell responses to AZD1222 COVID-19 vaccine. Germline assignment: CDR1 LGHDT and CDR2 YNNKEL (reference sequence). The V gene end was trimmed by 3 bases and the J gene end by 5 bases; junction bases not matched to a gene: 4. There are 16 residues in the CDR3. TCRdb's copy holds only in-frame clones and misses some; the assay was immunoSEQ multiplex PCR. The profile covers over 100,000 clones, with roughly 90% appearing a single time and approximately 4.7% taken by the ten largest. This clone occurred many times. The receptor was isolated from an adult in good health. The sequences come from peripheral blood, collected on day 0 of AZD1222 vaccination. The J gene is TRBJ2-5, the V gene TRBV3-1 (or the pseudogene TRBV3-2), with 15 bases fitting TRBD2. The CDR3 bases are TGTGCCAGCAGCCAGGGACTAGCGGGGGGCTTTGAGACCCAGTACTTC. This sequence encodes CASSQGLAGGFETQYF.